This T cell receptor (beta chain) was obtained from a study of response to subunit inactivated influenza vaccine. One entry per CDR3 protein, called by TCRdb with MiXCR from the RT-PCR reads. The sample includes around 530,000 distinct CDR3 sequences, about 12% seen only once; the top ten take 10%. Study results and caveats: Each seasonal influenza vaccination recruits few new T cells, the authors suggested.

The CDR3 is 10 residues long. Trimming cost V 1 base and J 5 bases, with 2 bases left between them. Looked up from germline, CDR1 is DFQATT and CDR2 is SNEGSKA (reference sequence). For this clonotype: Antigen unknown.

The receptor's source is a man aged 50-59 years who received an inactivated influenza vaccine. The input for sequencing was PBMCs from blood, taken on the day of vaccination. This chain uses TRBV20-1 with TRBJ1-2; no definite D call. The CDR3 DNA sequence: TGCAGTGCTAGAGTATATGGCTACACCTTC. Its protein is CSARVYGYTF.